Listed below are T cell receptor beta chains from one sample, sequenced in a study of cytomegalovirus exposure and HLA in healthy donors. Assay used: immunoSEQ multiplex PCR; TCRdb lists only in-frame clones, some missing. The sample spans approximately 210,000 clones; the ten largest clones claim around 0.95%. Specimen: PBMCs. These receptors were collected from a woman in her 30s in good health and CMV-seropositive. CDR3s include the opening cysteine and the closing phenylalanine or tryptophan. A D gene is named only where the DNA matches it firmly.

j_gene,v_gene,d_gene,CDR3aa,CDR3nt
TRBJ1-4,TRBV4-1,TRBD1,CASSPGGTGTPTNEKLFF,TGCGCCAGCAGCCCGGGAGGGACAGGGACTCCAACTAATGAAAAACTGTTTTTT
TRBJ1-1,TRBV5-1,TRBD1,CASSPSGTGLRNTEAFF,TGCGCCAGCAGCCCCTCTGGGACAGGGCTTCGGAACACTGAAGCTTTCTTT
TRBJ2-5,TRBV29-1,-,CSVGLLDQETQYF,TGCAGCGTTGGCCTTCTAGATCAAGAGACCCAGTACTTC
TRBJ1-6,TRBV5-1,-,CASSSTPYSYNSPLHF,TGCGCCAGCAGCTCGACACCTTACTCCTATAATTCACCCCTCCACTTT
TRBJ2-2,TRBV5-1,-,CASSARVTGELFF,TGCGCCAGCAGCGCCAGGGTAACCGGGGAGCTGTTTTTT
TRBJ2-1,TRBV6-6,-,CASSYSAATAVDEQFF,TGTGCCAGCAGTTACAGCGCGGCCACCGCCGTGGATGAGCAGTTCTTC
TRBJ2-2,TRBV5-1,TRBD2,CASSWILAGDTGELFF,TGCGCCAGCAGCTGGATCCTAGCGGGAGATACCGGGGAGCTGTTTTTT
TRBJ2-7,TRBV27,TRBD2,CASSWRGASGAAYEQYF,TGTGCCAGCAGTTGGAGGGGGGCTAGCGGGGCAGCCTACGAGCAGTACTTC
TRBJ2-3,TRBV28,-,CASRVHAPTGYTDTQYF,TGTGCCAGCAGAGTTCACGCCCCGACGGGGTACACAGATACGCAGTATTTT
TRBJ2-3,TRBV19,TRBD1,CASRQGDFAPTDTQYF,TGTGCCAGTAGACAGGGGGATTTCGCCCCCACAGATACGCAGTATTTT
TRBJ1-2,TRBV10-3,TRBD1,CAISRTGKDGYTF,TGTGCCATCAGCCGGACAGGGAAGGACGGCTACACCTTC
TRBJ2-1,TRBV6-6,-,CASSYSSNEQFF,TGTGCCAGCAGTTACTCTAGCAATGAGCAGTTCTTC
TRBJ2-5,TRBV4-1,TRBD2,CASSQGLIISGRAGGTQYF,TGCGCCAGCAGCCAAGGGTTGATTATTAGCGGGAGGGCCGGGGGGACCCAGTACTTC
TRBJ2-5,TRBV27,-,CASRPQDRGGRATQETQYF,TGTGCCAGCAGACCGCAAGACAGGGGCGGGAGGGCGACGCAAGAGACCCAGTACTTC
TRBJ1-4,TRBV11-2,-,CASSREQANEKLFF,TGTGCCAGCAGCCGCGAACAGGCGAATGAAAAACTGTTTTTT
TRBJ1-2,TRBV6-6,TRBD1,CASSYTGGRDYGYTF,TGTGCCAGCAGTTACACAGGGGGCCGGGACTATGGCTACACCTTC
TRBJ2-2,TRBV10-3,TRBD1,CAISDLTGRGTGELFF,TGTGCCATCAGTGACCTGACAGGGCGTGGCACCGGGGAGCTGTTTTTT
TRBJ1-3,TRBV19,TRBD1,CASSMSATGSTGNTIYF,TGTGCCAGTAGTATGTCTGCGACAGGGTCGACCGGAAACACCATATATTTT
TRBJ1-4,TRBV5-1,TRBD1,CASSGTGQEPINEKLFF,TGCGCCAGCAGCGGAACGGGACAGGAACCTATTAATGAAAAACTGTTTTTT
TRBJ2-7,TRBV12-5,-,CASGDSNSYEQYF,TGTGCTAGTGGAGATAGCAACTCCTACGAGCAGTACTTC
TRBJ2-5,TRBV7-8,TRBD2,CASSLRPGLAGDKETQYF,TGTGCCAGCAGCTTAAGACCGGGACTAGCGGGGGACAAAGAGACCCAGTACTTC
TRBJ2-3,TRBV18,-,CASSPPIGASGDTQYF,TGTGCCAGCTCACCCCCGATTGGCGCCTCGGGGGATACGCAGTATTTT
TRBJ2-7,TRBV30,TRBD1,CAWRLGQAYEQYF,TGTGCCTGGCGACTGGGACAGGCCTACGAGCAGTACTTC
TRBJ1-4,TRBV29-1,-,CSVAGEGEKLFF,TGCAGCGTTGCCGGGGAGGGTGAAAAACTGTTTTTT
TRBJ1-1,TRBV9,-,CASGRRWNTEAFF,TGTGCCAGCGGGCGACGGTGGAACACTGAAGCTTTCTTT
TRBJ2-3,TRBV4-3,-,CASSQVSSGSSTDTQYF,TGCGCCAGCAGCCAAGTCAGCAGCGGTTCTAGCACAGATACGCAGTATTTT
TRBJ2-7,TRBV9,TRBD2,CASSPSLAGTHEQYF,TGTGCCAGCAGCCCCTCTTTAGCGGGAACCCACGAGCAGTACTTC
TRBJ2-2,TRBV18,-,CASSPGQPNTGELFF,TGTGCCAGCTCACCCGGACAGCCGAACACCGGGGAGCTGTTTTTT
TRBJ2-6,TRBV27,TRBD1,CASSSGTGSGANVLTF,TGTGCCAGCAGTTCCGGGACAGGGTCTGGGGCCAACGTCCTGACTTTC
TRBJ1-6,TRBV5-6,-,CASRGSQGNSPLHF,TGTGCCAGCAGAGGTTCACAGGGAAATTCACCCCTCCACTTT
TRBJ2-2,TRBV18,TRBD2,CASSPASGTSPGELFF,TGTGCCAGCTCACCAGCGTCCGGGACTAGCCCTGGGGAGCTGTTTTTT